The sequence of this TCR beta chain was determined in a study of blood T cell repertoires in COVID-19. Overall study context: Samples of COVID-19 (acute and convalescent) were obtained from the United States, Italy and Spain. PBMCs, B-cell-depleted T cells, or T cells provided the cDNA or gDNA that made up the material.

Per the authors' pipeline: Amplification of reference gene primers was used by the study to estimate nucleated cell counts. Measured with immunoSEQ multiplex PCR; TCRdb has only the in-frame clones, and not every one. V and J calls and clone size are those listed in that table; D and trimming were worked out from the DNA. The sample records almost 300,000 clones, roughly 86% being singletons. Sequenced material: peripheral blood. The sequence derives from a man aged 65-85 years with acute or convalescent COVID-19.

The CDR3, as DNA: TGTGCCAGCAGCTTAGAGAAAAGCAATCAGCCCCAGCATTTT. Protein product: CASSLEKSNQPQHF. The chain uses TRBV5-6 and TRBJ1-5; D gene ambiguous. The germline V gene encodes CDR1 SGHDT and CDR2 YYEEEE. Trimming took 2 bases from V and 1 from J, leaving 7 bases between them. This CDR3 comprises 14 residues. The whole variable domain, remainder taken from reference TRBV5-6 and TRBJ1-5, is DAGVTQSPTHLIKTRGQQVTLRCSPKSGHDTVSWYQQALGQGPQFIFQYYEEEERQRGNFPDRFSGHQFPNYSSELNVNALLLGDSALYLCASSLEKSNQPQHFGDGTRLSIL.